This T cell receptor beta chain originates from a study of Graves' ophthalmopathy and Graves' hyperthyroidism. Amplification from RNA transcripts yielded the TCR beta CDR3 regions. RT-PCR was first run with HTBI primers, then multiplex PCR in a second round. Via MiXCR, TCRdb re-called the multiplex PCR reads, giving one row per CDR3 protein. The table has about 220,000 distinct CDR3 sequences, 20% to 25% seen once. At least ten counts were recorded for this clonotype. This CDR3 spans 12 amino acids. V was clipped by 6 bases and J by 6 bases, with 12 bases between them. The clonotype was recovered from a woman aged 50 to 60 with Graves' ophthalmopathy. Sequencing input: peripheral blood. This chain uses TRBV12-3 or TRBV12-4 with TRBJ2-7; D is possibly TRBD2 (6 bases). CDR3 sequence reads: CASRANGGEQYF. The CDR3 DNA reads TGTGCCAGCAGGGCCAACGGGGGCGAGCAGTACTTC.